The entry that follows covers one T cell receptor (beta chain) sequence. The antigen is not known. The data originate from a study of post-analysis software for immune sequencing data. Study-level results: TRBV5-6, TRBV5-1 and TRBV20-1 were among roughly 5 TRBV segments more frequent in patients than controls. When compared against controls, multiple sclerosis patients showed significantly lower normalized Chao1 diversity. Same-batch preparations were strongly co-clustered by F measure.

Each TCR beta cDNA library carried unique molecular identifiers. Around 460,000 cDNA molecules came from about 1 to 10 million T cells. Each CDR3 protein is one row after TCRdb ran MiXCR on the PCR reads. The sample lists a few hundred thousand distinct CDR3 sequences, 36% occurring once. CDR1 is SNHLY and CDR2 is FYNNEI in the germline V gene. The J segment lost 8 bases and the V segment lost 5 bases, leaving 14 bases of the junction unmatched. There are 16 residues in the CDR3. V gene TRBV2 combines with J gene TRBJ2-1; TRBD1 aligns across 8 bases. The sample taken for sequencing was blood. The clonotype originates from a girl aged 5-17 years with multiple sclerosis. The CDR3 nucleotides are TGTGCCAGCAGTCTAAGGACAGGGAGGTCTGGGGATGAGCAGTTCTTC. Protein: CASSLRTGRSGDEQFF.